This T cell receptor (beta chain) was profiled in a study of glioma-infiltrating T cells. Study at large: Samples included WHO grade II oligodendrogliomas or astrocytomas and initial-diagnosis grade IV glioblastomas. Sequencing aimed for 4.5- to 10-fold coverage of approximately 990,000 peripheral T cells.

Overall study findings and caveats: Patients with low tissue-blood divergence carried a signature set of shared blood CDR3 motifs.

TCR alpha and beta CDR3 regions were amplified from RNA using iRepertoire nested multiplex PCR. Tissue mRNA or PBMC total RNA, about 85-400 ng, went into one-step reverse transcription and amplification. TCRdb reanalysed the multiplex PCR reads using MiXCR and keeps one entry per CDR3 protein. The sample records approximately 400,000 distinct CDR3 sequences, 41% being singletons. About this clonotype itself: Its matching antigen is unknown. One base away lies a much larger clone, so this may be a sequencing read error.

The origin of this receptor is a human donor with low-grade glioma or glioblastoma, undergoing nonglioma brain surgery, or in good health (not recorded which). Sequencing was done on a sample of glioma tissue, nonneoplastic brain tissue, or PBMCs (not recorded which).

CDR3 sequence (DNA): TGTGCCAGCAGCCCACTCGGACTAGCGGAAACCCACGAGCAGTACTTC. Its protein is CASSPLGLAETHEQYF. The chain carries TRBV28 and TRBJ2-7; 10 bases fit TRBD2. CDR1 is MDHEN and CDR2 is SYDVKM in the germline V gene. The CDR3 is 16 amino acids. With 6 bases clipped from V and 5 bases from J, the junction kept 13 bases outside the gene matches.